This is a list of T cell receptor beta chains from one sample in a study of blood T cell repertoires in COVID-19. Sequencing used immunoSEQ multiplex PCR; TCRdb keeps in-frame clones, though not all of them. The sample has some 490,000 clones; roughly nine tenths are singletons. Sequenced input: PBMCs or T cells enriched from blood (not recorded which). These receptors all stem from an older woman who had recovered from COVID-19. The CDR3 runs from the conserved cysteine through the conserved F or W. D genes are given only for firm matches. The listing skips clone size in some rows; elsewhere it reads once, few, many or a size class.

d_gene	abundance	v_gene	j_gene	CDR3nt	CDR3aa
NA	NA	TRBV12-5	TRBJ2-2	TGTGCTAGTGGGCCGCCGGAGACCGGGGAGCTGTTTTTT	CASGPPETGELFF
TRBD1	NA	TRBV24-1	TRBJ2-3	TGTGCCACCAGTGACCCGGTCGGACAGGGGTCCACAGATACGCAGTATTTT	CATSDPVGQGSTDTQYF
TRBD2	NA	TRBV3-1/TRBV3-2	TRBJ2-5	TGTGCCAGCAGCCAAGATAGGGGACTCCGGGGGGATACCCAGTACTTC	CASSQDRGLRGDTQYF
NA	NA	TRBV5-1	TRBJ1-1	TGCGCCAGCAGCTTGTCGGGTACTAACACTGAAGCTTTCTTT	CASSLSGTNTEAFF
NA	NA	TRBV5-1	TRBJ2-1	TGCGCCAGCAGCTTGCTAGAGCCCAATGAGCAGTTCTTC	CASSLLEPNEQFF
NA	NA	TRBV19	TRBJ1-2	TGTGCCAGTAGTATCCGGGGGAAGGTTGATGGCTACACCTTC	CASSIRGKVDGYTF
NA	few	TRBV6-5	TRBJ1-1	TGTGCCAGCAGTTACACCAGCCCAGGGAACACTGAAGCTTTCTTT	CASSYTSPGNTEAFF
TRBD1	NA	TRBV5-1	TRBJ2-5	TGCGCCAGCAGCAACAAAGGGGGCACGGGAGAGACCCAGTACTTC	CASSNKGGTGETQYF
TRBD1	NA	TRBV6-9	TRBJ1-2	TGTGCCAGCAGTTTCGACAGGGGAGGATTCAGTGCTAACTATGGCTACACCTTC	CASSFDRGGFSANYGYTF
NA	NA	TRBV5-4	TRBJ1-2	TGTGCCAGCAGCGTCAGGGGAGCCAGCTATGGCTACACCTTC	CASSVRGASYGYTF
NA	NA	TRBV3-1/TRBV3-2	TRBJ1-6	TGTGCCAGCAGCCTCGCGATGGGCAGCTATTCACCCCTCCACTTT	CASSLAMGSYSPLHF
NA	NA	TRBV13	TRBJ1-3	TGTGCCAGCAGCCTAGATCGGGGGAGAGGAAACACCATATATTTT	CASSLDRGRGNTIYF
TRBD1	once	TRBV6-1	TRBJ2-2	TGTGCCAGCAGTGAGTTGACAGGGACCAACACCGGGGAGCTGTTTTTT	CASSELTGTNTGELFF
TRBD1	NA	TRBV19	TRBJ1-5	TGTGCCAGTAGTGGATACAGGGGGGGGAGCAATCAGCCCCAGCATTTT	CASSGYRGGSNQPQHF
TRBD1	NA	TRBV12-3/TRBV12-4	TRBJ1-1	TGTGCCAGCAGTTTAGGGACAGGGACTGAAGCTTTCTTT	CASSLGTGTEAFF
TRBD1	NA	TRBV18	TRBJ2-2	TGTGCCAGCTCACCGAGGACAGGGAAGGACACCGGGGAGCTGTTTTTT	CASSPRTGKDTGELFF
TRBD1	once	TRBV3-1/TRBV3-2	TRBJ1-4	TGTGCCAGCAGCCTTGCCGGGACAGGAAATGAAAAACTGTTTTTT	CASSLAGTGNEKLFF
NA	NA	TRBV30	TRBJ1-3	TGTGCCTGGAGTCTACAGACCCACTCTGGAAACACCATATATTTT	CAWSLQTHSGNTIYF
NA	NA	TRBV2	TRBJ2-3	TGTGCCAGCACCGATCGGGGAGCTAAAGCAGATACGCAGTATTTT	CASTDRGAKADTQYF
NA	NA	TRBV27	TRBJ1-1	TGTGCCAGCAGTACAATCCCCCTACAGCAGGCGAACACTGAAGCTTTCTTT	CASSTIPLQQANTEAFF
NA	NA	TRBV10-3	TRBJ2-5	TGTGCCATCAGTGAGGCAGGGGCGCAAGAGACCCAGTACTTC	CAISEAGAQETQYF
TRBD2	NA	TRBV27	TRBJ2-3	TGTGCCAGCACTGGGGGGGGGAACACAGATACGCAGTATTTT	CASTGGGNTDTQYF
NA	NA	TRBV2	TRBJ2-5	TGTGCCAGCATGATTGGGGGCCCCCAAGAGACCCAGTACTTC	CASMIGGPQETQYF
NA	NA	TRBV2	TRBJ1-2	TGTGCCAGCAGTGCGCCGGGGGGGGTAGACTATGGCTACACCTTC	CASSAPGGVDYGYTF
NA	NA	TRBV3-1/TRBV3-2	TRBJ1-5	TGTGCCAGCAGCCAAGGACAGGCCGGGAGCAATCAGCCCCAGCATTTT	CASSQGQAGSNQPQHF
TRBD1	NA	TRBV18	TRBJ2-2	TGTGCCAGCTCACCACCTGACAGGGCGAACACCGGGGAGCTGTTTTTT	CASSPPDRANTGELFF
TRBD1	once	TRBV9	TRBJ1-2	TGTGCCAGCAGCGCCTATACAGGGGGCGCCGATGGCTACACCTTC	CASSAYTGGADGYTF
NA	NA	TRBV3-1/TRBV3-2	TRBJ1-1	TGTGCCAGCAGCCTCCGGCAGGAGAACACTGAAGCTTTCTTT	CASSLRQENTEAFF
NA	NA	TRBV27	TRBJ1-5	TGTGCCAGCAGTTTCACACCGACGGGTCAGCCCCAGCATTTT	CASSFTPTGQPQHF
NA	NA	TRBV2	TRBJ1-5	TGTGCCAGCAGTGGGACGGAGCAGGGGCCCCAGCATTTT	CASSGTEQGPQHF
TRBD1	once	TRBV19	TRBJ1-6	TGTGCCAGTAGAACTACAGGGGCCTATAATTCACCCCTCCACTTT	CASRTTGAYNSPLHF
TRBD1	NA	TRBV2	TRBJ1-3	TGTGCCAGCAGTGGGGACAGGGGAATCTCTGGAAACACCATATATTTT	CASSGDRGISGNTIYF
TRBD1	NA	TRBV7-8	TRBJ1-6	TGTGCCAGCAGCTTCCGGCCGGGACAGGGCCAAATTTCACCCCTCCACTTT	CASSFRPGQGQISPLHF
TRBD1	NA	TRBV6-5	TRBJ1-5	TGTGCCAGCAGTCGGGGGGGACAGAGCAATCAGCCCCAGCATTTT	CASSRGGQSNQPQHF
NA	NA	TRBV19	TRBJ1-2	TGTGCCAGTAGTATTTCCGACAGGAGCTATGGCTACACCTTC	CASSISDRSYGYTF
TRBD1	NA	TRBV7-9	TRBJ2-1	TGTGCCAGCAGCTTAGGGTGGACAGGGTACAATGAGCAGTTCTTC	CASSLGWTGYNEQFF
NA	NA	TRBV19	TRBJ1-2	TGTGCCAGTAGTTCCCTCCGGGTCCACGCCTCGGGCTACACCTTC	CASSSLRVHASGYTF
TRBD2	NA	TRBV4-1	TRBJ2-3	TGCGCCAGCAGTCGCACTAGCGGGGGCATCGCGGCGCAGTATTTT	CASSRTSGGIAAQYF
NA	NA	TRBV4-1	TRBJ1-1	TGCGCCAGCAGCCAATTTCGGGGTTCGGAGAACACTGAAGCTTTCTTT	CASSQFRGSENTEAFF